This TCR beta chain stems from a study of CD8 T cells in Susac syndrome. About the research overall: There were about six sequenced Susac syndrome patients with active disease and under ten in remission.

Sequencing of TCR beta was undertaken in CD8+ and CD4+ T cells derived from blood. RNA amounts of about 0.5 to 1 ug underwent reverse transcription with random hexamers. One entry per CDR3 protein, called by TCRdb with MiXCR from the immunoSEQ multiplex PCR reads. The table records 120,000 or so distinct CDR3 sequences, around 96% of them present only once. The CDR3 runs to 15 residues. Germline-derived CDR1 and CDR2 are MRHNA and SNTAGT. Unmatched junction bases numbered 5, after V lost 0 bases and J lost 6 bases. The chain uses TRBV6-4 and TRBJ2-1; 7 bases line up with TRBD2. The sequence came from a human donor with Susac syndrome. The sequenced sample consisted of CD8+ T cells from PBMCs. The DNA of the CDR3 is TGTGCCAGCAGTGACTCTAGCGGGCCCTTCAATGAGCAGTTCTTC. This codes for CASSDSSGPFNEQFF.